This T cell receptor beta chain was sequenced during a study of blood T cell repertoires in COVID-19. Germline CDR1 and CDR2: MNHNY and SVGAGI (reference sequence). The length of the CDR3 is 14 residues. Trimming left V 3 bases short and J 0 bases short, with 6 bases between. TCRdb's copy holds only in-frame clones and misses some; the assay was immunoSEQ multiplex PCR. The data show over 150,000 clones, around nine tenths seen once. The sequenced sample consisted of peripheral blood. V and J are TRBV6-6 and TRBJ1-3; D is ambiguous. The clonotype originates from a man aged 50 to 59 with acute or convalescent COVID-19. CDR3 nucleotide sequence: TGTGCCAGCAGTTATACAGCCTCTGGAAACACCATATATTTT. Amino acid sequence: CASSYTASGNTIYF.